This T cell receptor beta chain derives from a study of OX40 agonist ivuxolimab in advanced cancers. Study-wide context: Ivuxolimab is an agonistic anti-OX40 (CD134) antibody, and patients were treated with it. Each patient was given ivuxolimab into a vein every 2 weeks, at 0.01 to 10 mg/kg. Overall study results and limits: Among the lowest peripheral clonal expansion occurred in 0.1-3.0 mg/kg partial responders.

This clone was seen once. Antigen unknown. Measured with immunoSEQ multiplex PCR; TCRdb has only the in-frame clones, and not every one. Of about 61,000 clones in the sample, 82% were seen once. Trimming removed 8 bases from V and 8 bases from J, with 10 bases in between. The CDR3 is made up of 11 amino acids. From germline, CDR1 is MDHEN and CDR2 SYDVKM. J is TRBJ1-5 and V is TRBV28; D is uncertain. The sequencing used CD4+ or CD8+ T cells sorted from blood, collected in a trial of the OX40 agonist ivuxolimab. This receptor was taken from an adult with an advanced solid tumor such as melanoma, head and neck, liver or kidney cancer. CDR3 sequence: CASSVGEPQHF. DNA of the CDR3: TGTGCCAGCTCTGTTGGGGAGCCCCAGCATTTT. The whole variable domain, filled in from reference TRBV28 and TRBJ1-5, reads DVKVTQSSRYLVKRTGEKVFLECVQDMDHENMFWYRQDPGLGLRLIYFSYDVKMKEKGDIPEGYSVSREKKERFSLILESASTNQTSMYLCASSVGEPQHFGDGTRLSIL.